This entry describes one TCR beta chain. These data come from a study of blood T cell repertoires in COVID-19. CDR3 length equals 14 residues. Germline-derived CDR1 and CDR2 are MGHRA and YSYEKL. Between the trimmed V and J ends, which lost 1 base and 5 bases, there was a span of 9 bases. As processed by the authors: Amplifying reference gene primers gave estimates of nucleated cell counts. Assay used: immunoSEQ multiplex PCR; TCRdb lists only in-frame clones, some missing. That table gives V, J and clone size, and the DNA gave D and trimming. The sample includes 200,000 to 250,000 clones, approximately 83% seen only once; the top ten take roughly 3.5%. Those who participated ranged in age from roughly 18 to 90 years and resided in roughly 26 US areas. Cohort allocation depended upon clinical history that participants reported.

Sequencing was carried out using PBMCs or T cells enriched from blood (not recorded which). This chain joins TRBV4-1 and TRBJ2-4; no definite D call. This sequence was found in an older woman who had recovered from COVID-19. This chain's CDR3 is CASSQVELQNIQYF. The CDR3 bases are TGCGCCAGCAGCCAAGTAGAGCTCCAAAACATTCAGTACTTC.